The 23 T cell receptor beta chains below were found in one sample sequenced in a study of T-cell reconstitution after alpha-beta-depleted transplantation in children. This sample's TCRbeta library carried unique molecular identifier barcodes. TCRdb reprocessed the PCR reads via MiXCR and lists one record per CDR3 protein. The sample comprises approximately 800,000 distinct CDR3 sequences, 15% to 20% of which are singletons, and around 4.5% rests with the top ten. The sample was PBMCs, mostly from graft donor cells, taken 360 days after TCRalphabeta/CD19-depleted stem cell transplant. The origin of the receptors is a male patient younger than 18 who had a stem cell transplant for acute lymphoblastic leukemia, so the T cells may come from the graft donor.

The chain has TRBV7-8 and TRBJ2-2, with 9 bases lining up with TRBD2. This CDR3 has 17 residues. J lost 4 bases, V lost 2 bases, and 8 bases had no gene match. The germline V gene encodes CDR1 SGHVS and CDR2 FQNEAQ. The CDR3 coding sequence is TGTGCCAGCAGCTTACGACGGCGGGAGGGGATCACCGGGGAGCTGTTTTTT. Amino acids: CASSLRRREGITGELFF.

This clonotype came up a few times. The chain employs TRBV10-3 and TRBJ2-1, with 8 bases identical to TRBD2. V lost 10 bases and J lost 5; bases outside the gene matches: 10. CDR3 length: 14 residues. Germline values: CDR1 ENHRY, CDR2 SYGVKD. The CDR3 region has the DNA TGTGCCACCACAGAGCGGGAGAGCGACAATGAGCAGTTCTTC. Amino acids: CATTERESDNEQFF.

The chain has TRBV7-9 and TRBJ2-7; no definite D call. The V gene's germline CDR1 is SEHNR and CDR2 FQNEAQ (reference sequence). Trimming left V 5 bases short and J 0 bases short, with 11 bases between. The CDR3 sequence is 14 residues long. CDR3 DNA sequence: TGTGCCAGCAGCGGCCCACCGAGCTCCTACGAGCAGTACTTC. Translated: CASSGPPSSYEQYF.

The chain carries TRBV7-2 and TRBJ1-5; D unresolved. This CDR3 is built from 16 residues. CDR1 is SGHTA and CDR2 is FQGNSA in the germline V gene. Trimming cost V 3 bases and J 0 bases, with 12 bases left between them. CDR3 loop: CASSLVRYYSNQPQHF. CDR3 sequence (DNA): TGTGCCAGCAGCTTGGTCAGGTATTATAGCAATCAGCCCCAGCATTTT. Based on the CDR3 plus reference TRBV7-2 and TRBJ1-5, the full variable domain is GAGVSQSPSNKVTEKGKDVELRCDPISGHTALYWYRQSLGQGLEFLIYFQGNSAPDKSGLPSDRFSAERTGGSVSTLTIQRTQQEDSAVYLCASSLVRYYSNQPQHFGDGTRLSIL.

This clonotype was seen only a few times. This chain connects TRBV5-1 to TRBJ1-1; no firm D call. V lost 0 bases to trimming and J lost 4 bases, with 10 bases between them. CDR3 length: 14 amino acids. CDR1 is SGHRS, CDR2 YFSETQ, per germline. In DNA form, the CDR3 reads TGCGCCAGCAGCTTGGAGAGCAGAACCACTGAAGCTTTCTTT. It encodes CASSLESRTTEAFF.

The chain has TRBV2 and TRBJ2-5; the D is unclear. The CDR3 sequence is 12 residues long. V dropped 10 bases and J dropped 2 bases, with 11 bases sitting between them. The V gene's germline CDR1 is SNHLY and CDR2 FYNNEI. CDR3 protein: CATAWGQETQYF. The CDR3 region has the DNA TGTGCCACCGCTTGGGGTCAAGAGACCCAGTACTTC.

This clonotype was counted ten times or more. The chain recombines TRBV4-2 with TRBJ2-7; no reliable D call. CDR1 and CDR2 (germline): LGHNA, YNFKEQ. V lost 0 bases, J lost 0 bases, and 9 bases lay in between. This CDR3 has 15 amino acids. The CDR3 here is CASSQEKSGSYEQYF. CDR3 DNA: TGTGCCAGCAGCCAAGAGAAAAGTGGCTCCTACGAGCAGTACTTC.

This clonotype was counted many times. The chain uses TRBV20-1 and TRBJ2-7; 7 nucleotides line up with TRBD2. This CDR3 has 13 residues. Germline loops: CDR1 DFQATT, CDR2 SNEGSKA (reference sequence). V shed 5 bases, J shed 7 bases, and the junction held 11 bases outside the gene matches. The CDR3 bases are TGCAGTGCTGGGGACTACAAAAAGTTTGAGCAGTACTTC. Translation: CSAGDYKKFEQYF.

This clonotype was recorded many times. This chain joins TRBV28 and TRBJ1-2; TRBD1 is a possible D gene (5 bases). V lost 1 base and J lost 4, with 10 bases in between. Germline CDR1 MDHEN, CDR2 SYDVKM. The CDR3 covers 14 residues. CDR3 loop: CASSLFRGGYGYTF. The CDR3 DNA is TGTGCCAGCAGTTTATTCCGGGGGGGCTATGGCTACACCTTC.

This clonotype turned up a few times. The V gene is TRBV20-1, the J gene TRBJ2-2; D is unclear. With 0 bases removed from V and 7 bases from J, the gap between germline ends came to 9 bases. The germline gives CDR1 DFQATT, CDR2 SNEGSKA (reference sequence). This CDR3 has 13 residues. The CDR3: CSARDLLIGELFF. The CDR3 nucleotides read TGCAGTGCTAGAGACCTTCTAATCGGGGAGCTGTTTTTT.

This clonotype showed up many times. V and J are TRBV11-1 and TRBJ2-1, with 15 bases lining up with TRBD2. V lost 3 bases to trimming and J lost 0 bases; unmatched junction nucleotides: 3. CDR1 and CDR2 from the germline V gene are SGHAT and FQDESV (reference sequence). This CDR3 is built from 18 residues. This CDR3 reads CASSLGLAGGLSYNEQFF. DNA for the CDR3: TGTGCCAGCAGCTTGGGACTAGCGGGAGGCCTCTCCTACAATGAGCAGTTCTTC.

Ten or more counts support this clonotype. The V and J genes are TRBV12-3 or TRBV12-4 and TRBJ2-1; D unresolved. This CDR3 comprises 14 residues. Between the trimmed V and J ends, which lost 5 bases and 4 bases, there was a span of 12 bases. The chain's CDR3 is CASSGPDPYNEQFF. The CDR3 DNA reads TGTGCCAGCAGTGGCCCGGACCCGTACAATGAGCAGTTCTTC.

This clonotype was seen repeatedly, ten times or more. CDR3 bases: TGTGCCAGCAGTTCACCCTCTAGCGTTACCCACTACGAGCAGTACTTC. Its translation: CASSSPSSVTHYEQYF. The chain carries TRBV27 and TRBJ2-7; tentatively, D is TRBD2 (6 bases). The CDR3 spans 16 residues. Trimming pared 4 bases from V and 3 bases from J, leaving 19 bases between. The germline gives CDR1 MNHEY, CDR2 SMNVEV (reference sequence).

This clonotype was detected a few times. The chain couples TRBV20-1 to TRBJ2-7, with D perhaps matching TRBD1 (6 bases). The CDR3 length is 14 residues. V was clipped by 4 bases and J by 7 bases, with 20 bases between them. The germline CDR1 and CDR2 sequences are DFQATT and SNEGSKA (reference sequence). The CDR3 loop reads CSAIGDTHPGEQYF. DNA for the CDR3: TGCAGTGCTATTGGGGACACCCACCCCGGGGAGCAGTACTTC.

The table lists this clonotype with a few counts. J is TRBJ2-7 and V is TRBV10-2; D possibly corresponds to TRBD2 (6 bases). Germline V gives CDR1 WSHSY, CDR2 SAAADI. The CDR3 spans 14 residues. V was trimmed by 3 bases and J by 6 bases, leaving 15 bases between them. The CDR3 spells CASSDRLMGGEQYF. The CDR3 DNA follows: TGCGCCAGCAGTGACCGACTGATGGGGGGCGAGCAGTACTTC.

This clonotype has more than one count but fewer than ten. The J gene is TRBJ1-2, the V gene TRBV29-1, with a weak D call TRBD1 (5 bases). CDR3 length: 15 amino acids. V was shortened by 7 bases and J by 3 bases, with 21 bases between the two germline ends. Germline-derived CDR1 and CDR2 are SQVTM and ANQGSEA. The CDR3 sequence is CSARRRGGDDYGYTF. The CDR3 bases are TGCAGCGCCCGACGACGGGGCGGGGATGACTATGGCTACACCTTC.

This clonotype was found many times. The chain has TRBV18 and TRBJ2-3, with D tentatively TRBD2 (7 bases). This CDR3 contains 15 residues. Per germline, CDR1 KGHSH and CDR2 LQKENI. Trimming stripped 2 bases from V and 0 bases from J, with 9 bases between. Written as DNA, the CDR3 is TGTGCCAGCTCACCAAGGGGGGGAAGCACAGATACGCAGTATTTT. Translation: CASSPRGGSTDTQYF.

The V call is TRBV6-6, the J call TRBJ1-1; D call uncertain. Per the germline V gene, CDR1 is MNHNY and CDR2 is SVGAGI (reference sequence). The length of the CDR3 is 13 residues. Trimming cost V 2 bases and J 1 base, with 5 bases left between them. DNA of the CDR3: TGTGCCAGCAGTTACAACACGAACACTGAAGCTTTCTTT. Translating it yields CASSYNTNTEAFF.

The CDR3: CASSAGLAKNIQYF. In DNA form, the CDR3 reads TGCGCCAGCAGTGCGGGACTAGCCAAAAACATTCAGTACTTC. This chain links TRBV10-1 with TRBJ2-4, with TRBD2 as a possible D gene (6 bases). Germline values: CDR1 WNHNN, CDR2 SYGVQD (reference sequence). The CDR3 extends over 14 amino acids. The V end was cut by 4 bases, the J end by 0 bases, with 7 bases between.

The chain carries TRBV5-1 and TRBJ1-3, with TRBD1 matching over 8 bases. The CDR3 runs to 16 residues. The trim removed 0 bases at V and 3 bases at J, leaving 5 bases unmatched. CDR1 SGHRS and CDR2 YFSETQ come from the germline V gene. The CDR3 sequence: CASSLDGTGGGNTIYF. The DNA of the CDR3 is TGCGCCAGCAGCTTGGATGGGACAGGCGGTGGAAACACCATATATTTT.

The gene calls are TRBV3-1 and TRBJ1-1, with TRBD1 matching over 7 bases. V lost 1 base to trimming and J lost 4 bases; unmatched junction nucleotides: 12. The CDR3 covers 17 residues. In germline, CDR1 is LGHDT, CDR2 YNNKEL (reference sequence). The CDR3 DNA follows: TGTGCCAGCAGCCAAGCGCGGGACAGCGCCTCGGGCACTGAAGCTTTCTTT. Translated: CASSQARDSASGTEAFF.

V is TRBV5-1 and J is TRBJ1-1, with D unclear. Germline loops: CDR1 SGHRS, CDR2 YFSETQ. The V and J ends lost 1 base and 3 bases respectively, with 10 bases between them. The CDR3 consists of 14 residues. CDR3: CASSLLGRDTEAFF. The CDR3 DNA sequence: TGCGCCAGCAGCTTGCTGGGGAGGGACACTGAAGCTTTCTTT.

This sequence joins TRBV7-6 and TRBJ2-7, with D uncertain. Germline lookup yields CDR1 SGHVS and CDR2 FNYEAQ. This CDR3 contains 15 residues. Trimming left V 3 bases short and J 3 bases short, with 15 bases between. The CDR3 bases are TGTGCCAGCAGCTTCAGGACCGGGCCCGTCTACGAGCAGTACTTC. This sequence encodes CASSFRTGPVYEQYF.